This TCR beta chain was identified during a study of OX40 agonist ivuxolimab in advanced cancers. Study-wide context: As their treatment, patients were administered ivuxolimab, an agonistic anti-OX40 (CD134) antibody.

This CDR3 has 13 amino acids. The germline V gene encodes CDR1 SEHNR and CDR2 FQNEAQ (reference sequence). The V end was cut by 1 base, the J end by 8 bases, with 9 bases between. Using immunoSEQ multiplex PCR, the repertoire was profiled, and TCRdb retains in-frame clones only, with some absent. Among 72,000 or so clones listed, around 90% were seen once. The chain combines TRBV7-9 with TRBJ2-1; D possibly matches TRBD1 or TRBD2 (5 bases each). The sequence was obtained from an adult with an advanced solid tumor such as melanoma, head and neck, liver or kidney cancer. The sequencing used CD4+ or CD8+ T cells sorted from blood, collected in a trial of the OX40 agonist ivuxolimab. The CDR3 nucleotides read TGTGCCAGCAGCTTAGGTAGGGACGATGAGCAGTTCTTC. Translated: CASSLGRDDEQFF.